This paragraph reports one T cell receptor beta chain. What it recognizes is unknown. Sequenced by immunoSEQ multiplex PCR; TCRdb stores in-frame clones only, minus some. The table has 5,500 to 7,000 clones, 58% seen once. This sample was included in a study of neoadjuvant anti-PD-1 for oral cavity cancer. Study-wide context: Nivolumab at 3 mg/kg was mostly given biweekly, three to four doses, pre-surgery. Patients without progression received a fourth nivolumab dose around day 43, then surgical resection on days 50-56. The study, taken as a whole, reports: Pretreatment Treg/Th17 ratio correlated inversely with post-treatment tumor clonality. Post-treatment tumors with larger preexisting clones showed more shrinkage.

Time point in this sample: after neoadjuvant nivolumab, at surgical resection. The germline CDR1 and CDR2 sequences are WSHSY and SAAADI. The CDR3 has 17 amino acids. Trimming pared 3 bases from V and 0 bases from J, leaving 15 bases between. Here the sequenced sample was tumor tissue, taken after nivolumab (anti-PD-1) treatment. This sequence joins TRBV10-2 and TRBJ1-3; D not certain. This TCR derives from a person aged 35-79 years with oral cavity squamous cell carcinoma. The DNA of the CDR3 is TGCGCCAGCAGTGAAGCTCGTGTAGGCGTCTCTGGAAACACCATATATTTT. This gives the protein CASSEARVGVSGNTIYF.